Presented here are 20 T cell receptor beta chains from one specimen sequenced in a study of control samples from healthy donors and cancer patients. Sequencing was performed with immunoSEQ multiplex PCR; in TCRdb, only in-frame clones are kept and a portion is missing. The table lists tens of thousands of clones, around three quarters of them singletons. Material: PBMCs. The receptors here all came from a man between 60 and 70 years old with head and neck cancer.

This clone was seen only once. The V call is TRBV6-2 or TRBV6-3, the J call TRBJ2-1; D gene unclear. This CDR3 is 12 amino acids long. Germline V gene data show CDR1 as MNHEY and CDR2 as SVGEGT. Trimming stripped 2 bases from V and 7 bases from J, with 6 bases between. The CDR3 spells CASSYLGNEQFF. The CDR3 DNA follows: TGTGCCAGCAGTTACCTCGGTAATGAGCAGTTCTTC.

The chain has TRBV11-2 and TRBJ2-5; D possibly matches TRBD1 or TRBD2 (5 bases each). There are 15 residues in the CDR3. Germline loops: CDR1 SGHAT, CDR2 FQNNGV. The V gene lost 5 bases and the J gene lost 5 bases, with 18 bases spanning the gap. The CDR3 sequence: CASSPGTVGVETQYF. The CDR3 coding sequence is TGTGCCAGCAGCCCTGGGACCGTCGGTGTGGAGACCCAGTACTTC.

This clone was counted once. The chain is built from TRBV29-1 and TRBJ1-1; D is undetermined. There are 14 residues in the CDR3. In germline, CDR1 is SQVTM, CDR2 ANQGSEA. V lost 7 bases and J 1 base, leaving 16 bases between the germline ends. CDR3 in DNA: TGCAGCGCAGACCCAATCCCGGAGAACACTGAAGCTTTCTTT. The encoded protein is CSADPIPENTEAFF.

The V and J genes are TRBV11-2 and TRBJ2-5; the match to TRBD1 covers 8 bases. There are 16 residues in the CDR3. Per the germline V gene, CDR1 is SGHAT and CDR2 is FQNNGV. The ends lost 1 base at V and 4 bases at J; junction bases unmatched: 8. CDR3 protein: CASSLGRTGTVETQYF. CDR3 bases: TGTGCCAGCAGCTTAGGAAGGACAGGGACGGTAGAGACCCAGTACTTC. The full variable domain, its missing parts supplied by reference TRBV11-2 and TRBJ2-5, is EAGVAQSPRYKIIEKRQSVAFWCNPISGHATLYWYQQILGQGPKLLIQFQNNGVVDDSQLPKDRFSAERLKGVDSTLKIQPAKLEDSAVYLCASSLGRTGTVETQYFGPGTRLLVL.

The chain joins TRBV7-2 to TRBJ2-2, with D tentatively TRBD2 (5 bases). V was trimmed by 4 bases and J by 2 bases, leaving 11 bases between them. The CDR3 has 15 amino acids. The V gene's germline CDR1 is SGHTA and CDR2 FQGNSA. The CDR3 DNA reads TGTGCCAGCAGCTGGGGAGCCACTAACACCGGGGAGCTGTTTTTT. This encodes CASSWGATNTGELFF.

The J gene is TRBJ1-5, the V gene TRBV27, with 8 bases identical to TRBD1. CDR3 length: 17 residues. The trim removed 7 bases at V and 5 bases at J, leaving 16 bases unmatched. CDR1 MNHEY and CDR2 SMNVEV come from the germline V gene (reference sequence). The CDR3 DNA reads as TGTGCCAGCACCACCGCGTCAGGGGGCCTAGGGTATCAGCCCCAGCATTTT. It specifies CASTTASGGLGYQPQHF.

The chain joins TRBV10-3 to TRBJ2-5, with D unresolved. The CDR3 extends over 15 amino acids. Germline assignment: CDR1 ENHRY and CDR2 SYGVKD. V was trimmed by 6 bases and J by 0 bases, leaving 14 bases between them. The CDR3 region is CAISGDGWYQETQYF. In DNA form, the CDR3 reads TGTGCCATCAGCGGCGATGGTTGGTACCAAGAGACCCAGTACTTC.

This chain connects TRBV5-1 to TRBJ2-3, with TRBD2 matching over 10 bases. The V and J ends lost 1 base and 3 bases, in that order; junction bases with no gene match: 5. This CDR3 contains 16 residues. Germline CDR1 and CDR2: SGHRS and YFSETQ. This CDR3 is CASSLTLAGPTDTQYF. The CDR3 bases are TGCGCCAGCAGCTTGACACTAGCGGGACCTACAGATACGCAGTATTTT.

The CDR3: CSASSPGQQETQYF. As DNA, the CDR3 is TGCAGTGCTAGTAGCCCGGGACAGCAAGAGACCCAGTACTTC. J is TRBJ2-5 and V is TRBV20-1; 7 bases match TRBD1. From germline, CDR1 is DFQATT and CDR2 SNEGSKA (reference sequence). V shed 3 bases, J shed 2 bases, and the junction held 6 bases outside the gene matches. CDR3 length equals 14 residues.

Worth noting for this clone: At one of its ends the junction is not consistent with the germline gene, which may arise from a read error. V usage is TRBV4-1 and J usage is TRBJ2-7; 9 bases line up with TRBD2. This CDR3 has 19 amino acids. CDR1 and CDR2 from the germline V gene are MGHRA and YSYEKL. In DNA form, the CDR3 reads TGCGCCAGCAGCCAAGAAGAAGCGGGAGGAAGTATTTGGTTATACGAGCGGTACTTC. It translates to CASSQEEAGGSIWLYERYF.

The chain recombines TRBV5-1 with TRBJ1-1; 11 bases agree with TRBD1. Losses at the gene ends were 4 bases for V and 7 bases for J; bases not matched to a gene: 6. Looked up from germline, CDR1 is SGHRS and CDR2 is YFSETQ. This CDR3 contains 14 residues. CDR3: CASSPGQGASEAFF. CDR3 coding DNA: TGCGCCAGCAGCCCTGGACAGGGGGCTAGTGAAGCTTTCTTT. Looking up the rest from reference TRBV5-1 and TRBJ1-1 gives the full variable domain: KAGVTQTPRYLIKTRGQQVTLSCSPISGHRSVSWYQQTPGQGLQFLFEYFSETQRNKGNFPGRFSGRQFSNSRSEMNVSTLELGDSALYLCASSPGQGASEAFFGQGTRLTVV.

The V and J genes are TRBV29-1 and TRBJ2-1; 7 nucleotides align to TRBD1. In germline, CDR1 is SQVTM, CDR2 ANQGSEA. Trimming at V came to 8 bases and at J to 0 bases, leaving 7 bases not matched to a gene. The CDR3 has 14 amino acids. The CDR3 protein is CSYRDRDSYNEQFF. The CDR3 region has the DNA TGCAGCTACCGGGACAGAGACTCCTACAATGAGCAGTTCTTC.

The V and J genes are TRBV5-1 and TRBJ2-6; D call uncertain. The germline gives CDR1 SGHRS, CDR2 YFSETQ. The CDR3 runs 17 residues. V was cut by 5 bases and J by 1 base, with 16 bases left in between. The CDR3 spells CASSSAPPPSGANVLTF. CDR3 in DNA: TGCGCCAGCAGTTCGGCTCCGCCCCCTTCTGGGGCCAACGTCCTGACTTTC.

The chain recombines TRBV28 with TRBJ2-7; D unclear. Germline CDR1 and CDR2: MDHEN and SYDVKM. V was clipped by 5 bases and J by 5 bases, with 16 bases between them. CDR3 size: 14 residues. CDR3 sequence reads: CASSPAHMTNEQYF. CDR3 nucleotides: TGTGCCAGCAGTCCCGCCCATATGACGAACGAGCAGTACTTC.

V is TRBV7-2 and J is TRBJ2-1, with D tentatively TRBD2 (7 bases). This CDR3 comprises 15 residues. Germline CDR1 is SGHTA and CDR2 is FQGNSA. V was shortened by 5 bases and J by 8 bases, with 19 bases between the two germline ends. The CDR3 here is CASSPLGGGVDEQFF. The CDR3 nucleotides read TGTGCCAGCAGCCCACTAGGGGGGGGTGTCGATGAGCAGTTCTTC.

CDR3 sequence: CASSLTPIGGSSYEQYF. The CDR3 DNA reads TGTGCCAGCAGCTTAACACCGATAGGAGGGAGCTCCTACGAGCAGTACTTC. V usage is TRBV7-9 and J usage is TRBJ2-7; a weak D match, TRBD2 (6 bases). Trimming stripped 2 bases from V and 0 bases from J, with 17 bases between. The CDR3 totals 17 residues. Germline values: CDR1 SEHNR, CDR2 FQNEAQ (reference sequence).

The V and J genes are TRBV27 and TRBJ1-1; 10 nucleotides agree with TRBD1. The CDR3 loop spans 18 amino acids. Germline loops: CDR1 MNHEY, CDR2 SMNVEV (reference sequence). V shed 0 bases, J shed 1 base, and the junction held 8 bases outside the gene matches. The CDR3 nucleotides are TGTGCCAGCAGTTTATCGATCCGACAGGGGGCGAGGAACACTGAAGCTTTCTTT. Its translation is CASSLSIRQGARNTEAFF.

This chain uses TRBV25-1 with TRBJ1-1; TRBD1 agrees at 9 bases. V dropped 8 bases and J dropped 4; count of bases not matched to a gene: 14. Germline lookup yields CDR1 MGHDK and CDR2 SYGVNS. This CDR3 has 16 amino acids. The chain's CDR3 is CASDSGTGFMGTEAFF. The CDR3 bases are TGTGCCAGCGACTCCGGGACAGGGTTCATGGGCACTGAAGCTTTCTTT.

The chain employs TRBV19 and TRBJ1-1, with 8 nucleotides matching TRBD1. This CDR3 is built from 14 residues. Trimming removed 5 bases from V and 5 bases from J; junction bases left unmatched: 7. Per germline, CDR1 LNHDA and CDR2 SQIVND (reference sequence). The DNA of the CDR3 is TGTGCCAGTAGTGCCTGGACAGGGCTTACTGAAGCTTTCTTT. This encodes CASSAWTGLTEAFF.

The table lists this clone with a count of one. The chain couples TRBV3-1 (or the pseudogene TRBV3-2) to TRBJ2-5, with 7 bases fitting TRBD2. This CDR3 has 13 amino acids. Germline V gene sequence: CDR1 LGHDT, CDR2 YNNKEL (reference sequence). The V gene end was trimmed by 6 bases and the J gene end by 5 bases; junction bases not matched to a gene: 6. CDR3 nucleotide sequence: TGTGCCAGCAGGATAAGGGGAGGGGAGACCCAGTACTTC. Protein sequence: CASRIRGGETQYF.